This TCR beta chain was obtained from a study of blood T cell repertoires in COVID-19. Study summary: Samples of COVID-19 (acute and convalescent) were obtained from the United States, Italy and Spain. Sources were T cells, B-cell-depleted T cells, or PBMCs; the material itself was cDNA or gDNA.

Methods used by the authors: Estimation of nucleated cell counts relied on the amplification of reference gene primers. Using immunoSEQ multiplex PCR, the repertoire was profiled, and TCRdb retains in-frame clones only, with some absent. D and trimming come from the DNA, and the V and J calls and clone size come from that table. The sample contains 250,000 to 350,000 clones, roughly nine tenths of which appear only once. Looked up from germline, CDR1 is SQVTM and CDR2 is ANQGSEA. The CDR3 is 10 amino acids. V was shortened by 7 bases and J by 2 bases, with 5 bases between the two germline ends. This chain links TRBV29-1 with TRBJ2-5; D is unresolved. The clonotype was recovered from a man aged 18 to 29 with active or convalescent COVID-19. The specimen sequenced was peripheral blood. CDR3 sequence (DNA): TGCAGCGCACTTCAAGAGACCCAGTACTTC. It yields the protein CSALQETQYF.